The clone carrying this T cell receptor (beta chain) was seen more than once but under ten times. The antigen is undetermined. TCRdb used MiXCR to reprocess the multiplex PCR reads, holding one entry per CDR3 protein. This table holds under 250,000 distinct CDR3 sequences, about 30% found once. The CDR3 is made up of 14 amino acids. The V and J ends lost 6 bases and 2 bases, in that order; junction bases with no gene match: 1. Germline V gene sequence: CDR1 MNHEY, CDR2 SVGAGI. These data originate in a study of breast tumors, draining lymph nodes, adjacent tissues. Study-wide points: The lymph node origin of tumor T cells was framed as consistent with a hypothesis, not demonstrated.

Axillary draining lymph nodes of breast cancer patients supplied the node samples. The clonotype was recovered from a female donor with breast cancer. Some clones in this sample may be carry-over from other donors' samples. The sequenced sample consisted of axillary lymph node tissue. The chain links TRBV6-5 to TRBJ2-1; 10 nucleotides match TRBD2. The CDR3 DNA reads as TGTGCCAGCAGACTAGCGGGACCCTACAATGAGCAGTTCTTC. Translated, it gives CASRLAGPYNEQFF.